The 25 T cell receptor beta chains below come from one sample, sequenced in a study of OX40 agonist ivuxolimab in advanced cancers. TCRdb's table, derived via immunoSEQ multiplex PCR, lists solely in-frame clones and lacks some. The sample has around 110,000 clones, 75% to 95% seen once. The input for sequencing was CD4+ or CD8+ T cells sorted from blood, taken in a trial of the OX40 agonist ivuxolimab. The receptors were sampled from an adult with an advanced solid tumor such as melanoma, head and neck, liver or kidney cancer.

This sequence joins TRBV6-6 and TRBJ2-7; TRBD1 aligns across 10 bases. J lost 4 bases, V lost 6 bases, and 3 bases had no gene match. The CDR3 spans 13 residues. Germline assignment: CDR1 MNHNY and CDR2 SVGAGI (reference sequence). The CDR3 loop is CASRGQGLYEQYF. CDR3 sequence (DNA): TGTGCCAGCAGGGGACAGGGGCTTTACGAGCAGTACTTC.

The J gene is TRBJ1-4, the V gene TRBV7-2; the match to TRBD1 covers 9 bases. This CDR3 has 16 residues. Germline loops: CDR1 SGHTA, CDR2 FQGNSA. V trimming: 2 bases; J trimming: 7 bases; junction bases outside the gene matches: 8. CDR3 sequence (DNA): TGTGCCAGCAGCTTAAACGGACAGGGGAGTAGTGAAAAACTGTTTTTT. This gives the protein CASSLNGQGSSEKLFF.

In DNA form, the CDR3 reads TGTGCCATCAGTGGGGAGATAACCGGGGAGCTGTTTTTT. This translates into CAISGEITGELFF. The V call is TRBV10-3, the J call TRBJ2-2; tentative D call: TRBD2 (5 bases). Germline V gene sequence: CDR1 ENHRY, CDR2 SYGVKD. This CDR3 region has 13 residues. Deletions cut 4 bases from V and 5 bases from J, with 8 bases between.

The V gene is TRBV2, the J gene TRBJ1-4; perhaps TRBD1 as D (5 bases). With 5 bases removed from V and 7 bases from J, the gap between germline ends came to 11 bases. Germline V gives CDR1 SNHLY, CDR2 FYNNEI. The CDR3 has 13 amino acids. This CDR3 reads CASSYRDGEKLFF. The CDR3 DNA follows: TGTGCCAGCAGTTACCGGGACGGTGAAAAACTGTTTTTT.

The J gene is TRBJ1-3, the V gene TRBV7-3; D might be TRBD1 (5 bases). Germline assignment: CDR1 SGHTA and CDR2 FQGTGA. V was trimmed by 4 bases and J by 4 bases, leaving 11 bases between them. This CDR3 contains 14 residues. The CDR3 DNA follows: TGTGCCAGCAGCTCTGGGGCGTCGGGAAACACCATATATTTT. Its protein product is CASSSGASGNTIYF.

The CDR3 coding sequence is TGTGCCAGCAGTGGACAGGGACGATTCACAGATACGCAGTATTTT. Translation gives CASSGQGRFTDTQYF. The chain joins TRBV7-2 to TRBJ2-3; TRBD1 aligns across 8 bases. This CDR3 comprises 15 residues. The V gene's germline CDR1 is SGHTA and CDR2 FQGNSA. V gave up 6 bases and J gave up 2 bases; unmatched junction bases: 7.

In DNA, the CDR3 is TGTGCCGCTAAGGGAGGAGGGGGTTCACCCCTCCACTTT. It yields the protein CAAKGGGGSPLHF. The chain carries TRBV6-1 and TRBJ1-6, with TRBD1 as a possible D gene (6 bases). CDR1 and CDR2 from the germline V gene are MNHNS and SASEGT. This CDR3 contains 13 residues. V lost 11 bases and J lost 9, with 17 bases in between.

The table lists this clone with a count of one. The CDR3 nucleotides read TGTGCCAGCTCACCAGTCCAGGGTACAGATACGCAGTATTTT. Translated: CASSPVQGTDTQYF. J is TRBJ2-3 and V is TRBV18; possibly TRBD1 for D (5 bases). Looked up from germline, CDR1 is KGHSH and CDR2 is LQKENI. V gave up 2 bases and J gave up 3 bases, with 9 bases separating them. The CDR3 covers 14 residues.

The chain uses TRBV2 and TRBJ1-5; TRBD1 matches 8 bases. This CDR3 has 14 residues. Looked up from germline, CDR1 is SNHLY and CDR2 is FYNNEI. Trimming cost V 8 bases and J 2 bases; bases outside gene matches: 5. The DNA of the CDR3 is TGTGCCAGCGCAGGGACAGGAGGCAATCAGCCCCAGCATTTT. Translation gives CASAGTGGNQPQHF.

The chain has TRBV19 and TRBJ2-7, with 9 nucleotides matching TRBD1. The length of the CDR3 is 14 residues. V shed 5 bases and J 0 bases; nucleotides not matched to a gene: 2. Per the germline V gene, CDR1 is LNHDA and CDR2 is SQIVND (reference sequence). Here the CDR3 DNA reads TGTGCCAGTAGTTTGACAGGGGGCTCCTACGAGCAGTACTTC. Translating it yields CASSLTGGSYEQYF.

The V gene is TRBV2, the J gene TRBJ2-7; D unresolved. Trimming left V 2 bases short and J 4 bases short, with 3 bases between. The CDR3 length is 11 residues. Germline-derived CDR1 and CDR2 are SNHLY and FYNNEI. The CDR3 DNA reads as TGTGCCAGCAGTGAAATTTACGAGCAGTACTTC. It codes for CASSEIYEQYF.

The chain is built from TRBV5-1 and TRBJ2-3; 9 bases are shared with TRBD2. V dropped 2 bases and J dropped 1; count of bases not matched to a gene: 8. Germline CDR1 is SGHRS and CDR2 is YFSETQ. The CDR3 has 17 residues. The CDR3 loop is CASSFQPRGGGTDTQYF. DNA of the CDR3: TGCGCCAGCAGCTTCCAACCGCGGGGGGGCGGCACAGATACGCAGTATTTT.

The chain couples TRBV28 to TRBJ2-7; D may match TRBD1 or TRBD2 (5 bases each). Germline CDR1 MDHEN, CDR2 SYDVKM. CDR3 length equals 14 residues. Trimming shortened V by 5 bases and J by 2 bases, and 13 bases separated the two germline ends. CDR3 protein: CASSRGGTAYEQYF. As DNA, the CDR3 is TGTGCCAGCAGTCGGGGTGGGACCGCCTACGAGCAGTACTTC.

This clone was picked up one time. A junction end diverges from the germline sequence, so it may reflect a read error. V is TRBV19 and J is TRBJ1-1; possible D gene TRBD1, 5 bases. Germline V gene sequence: CDR1 LNHDA, CDR2 SQIVND (reference sequence). CDR3 length: 17 amino acids. The CDR3 sequence is CASSLELRRGTNTEAFF. CDR3 coding DNA: TGTGCCAGTAGTCTAGAACTTAGGCGGGGGACGAACACTGAAGCTTTCTTT.

This clone was counted a single time. J is TRBJ1-4 and V is TRBV19, with 9 bases matching TRBD1. Germline V lookup: CDR1 LNHDA, CDR2 SQIVND (reference sequence). V dropped 6 bases and J dropped 5; count of bases not matched to a gene: 4. The CDR3 has 14 amino acids. The CDR3 DNA follows: TGTGCCAGTAGGCCCGGGACAGGGAATGAAAAACTGTTTTTT. It encodes CASRPGTGNEKLFF.

The chain couples TRBV5-4 to TRBJ1-2, with 7 bases that match TRBD1. J lost 4 bases, V lost 3 bases, and 9 bases had no gene match. CDR3 length: 15 amino acids. Germline V gene lookup returns CDR1 SGHNT and CDR2 YYREEE (reference sequence). The CDR3 DNA follows: TGTGCCAGCAGCTCGGACAGGTCCCAGTTCTATGGCTACACCTTC. Protein product: CASSSDRSQFYGYTF. Filled out from reference TRBV5-4 and TRBJ1-2, the complete variable domain reads ETGVTQSPTHLIKTRGQQVTLRCSSQSGHNTVSWYQQALGQGPQFIFQYYREEENGRGNFPPRFSGLQFPNYSSELNVNALELDDSALYLCASSSDRSQFYGYTFGSGTRLTVV.

This rearrangement joins TRBV9 to TRBJ1-4; 8 bases are a match to TRBD1. Germline-derived CDR1 and CDR2 are SGDLS and YYNGEE. The J segment lost 4 bases and the V segment lost 3 bases, leaving 14 bases of the junction unmatched. The CDR3 totals 18 residues. For the CDR3, the DNA is TGTGCCAGCAGCGCCCACGGGGGAGGGACAGGCCTTAATGAAAAACTGTTTTTT. It specifies CASSAHGGGTGLNEKLFF.

The rearrangement links TRBV7-8 to TRBJ2-5; TRBD1 might be the D (6 bases). TRBJ2-7 matches the DNA end more closely, so the J call is doubtful. This CDR3 contains 18 residues. Germline CDR1 reads SGHVS; CDR2 reads FQNEAQ. The CDR3 loop reads CASSLVWVAGGATYEQYF. DNA for the CDR3: TGTGCCAGCAGCTTAGTCTGGGTAGCTGGGGGCGCAACCTACGAGCAGTACTTC.

This clone was recorded a few times. The chain recombines TRBV4-1 with TRBJ1-6; D is unclear. The CDR3 extends over 16 amino acids. The V gene lost 3 bases and the J gene lost 6 bases, with 15 bases spanning the gap. Germline V gene sequence: CDR1 MGHRA, CDR2 YSYEKL. The CDR3 sequence: CASSHALRVRNSPLHF. In nucleotides, the CDR3 is TGCGCCAGCAGCCATGCTTTGCGGGTCCGTAATTCACCCCTCCACTTT.

This chain connects TRBV10-3 to TRBJ2-1; TRBD2 matches 15 bases. Looked up from germline, CDR1 is ENHRY and CDR2 is SYGVKD. There are 14 residues in the CDR3. J lost 7 bases, V lost 6 bases, and 1 base had no gene match. CDR3 DNA: TGTGCCATCAGCGGGACTAGCGGGGGGAATGAGCAGTTCTTC. This sequence encodes CAISGTSGGNEQFF.

CDR3 residues: CASSLQGVAGNTIYF. The CDR3 coding sequence is TGTGCCAGCAGTCTACAGGGGGTGGCTGGAAACACCATATATTTT. This chain uses TRBV6-5 with TRBJ1-3; 8 bases map to TRBD1. In germline, CDR1 is MNHEY, CDR2 SVGAGI. The length of the CDR3 is 15 residues. V lost 5 bases and J lost 2; bases outside the gene matches: 5.

This CDR3 is CSAISGGANTGELFF. DNA of the CDR3: TGCAGCGCCATTAGCGGGGGCGCGAACACCGGGGAGCTGTTTTTT. The J gene is TRBJ2-2, the V gene TRBV29-1; 9 nucleotides align to TRBD2. There are 15 residues in the CDR3. V shed 7 bases, J shed 0 bases, and the junction held 6 bases outside the gene matches. The germline gives CDR1 SQVTM, CDR2 ANQGSEA.

V gene TRBV5-1 combines with J gene TRBJ2-3; perhaps D is TRBD1 or TRBD2 (5 bases each). The CDR3 spans 13 residues. V lost 0 bases and J lost 6, with 8 bases in between. The germline CDR1 and CDR2 sequences are SGHRS and YFSETQ. The CDR3 DNA is TGCGCCAGCAGCTTGGCCCGGGGCGATACGCAGTATTTT. Its protein product is CASSLARGDTQYF.

The chain combines TRBV28 with TRBJ1-4, with D possibly being TRBD1 (6 bases). Trimming pared 3 bases from V and 8 bases from J, leaving 22 bases between. Germline CDR1 is MDHEN and CDR2 is SYDVKM. This CDR3 spans 17 amino acids. CDR3 amino acids: CASSFPPRGAGGEKLFF. The CDR3 DNA is TGTGCCAGCAGTTTCCCCCCCAGGGGCGCGGGGGGGGAAAAACTGTTTTTT. Filled out from reference TRBV28 and TRBJ1-4, the complete variable domain reads DVKVTQSSRYLVKRTGEKVFLECVQDMDHENMFWYRQDPGLGLRLIYFSYDVKMKEKGDIPEGYSVSREKKERFSLILESASTNQTSMYLCASSFPPRGAGGEKLFFGSGTQLSVL.

This clone was picked up a small number of times. This chain uses TRBV2 with TRBJ1-6; D is ambiguous. Trimming shortened V by 6 bases and J by 10 bases, and 19 bases separated the two germline ends. The CDR3 spans 15 residues. Germline V lookup: CDR1 SNHLY, CDR2 FYNNEI. Here the CDR3 reads CASSDPTASGSPLHF. The CDR3 DNA reads TGTGCCAGCAGCGACCCGACGGCTTCTGGCTCACCCCTCCACTTT.